This T cell receptor beta chain comes out of a study of naive and memory T cell subsets. Both TRBC1 and TRBC2 were covered by a beta constant-region primer of two equimolar oligonucleotides. Nested alpha and beta constant-region primers with the SP2 primer drove four PCR rounds on ligated cDNA. TCRdb itself ran the UMI-ligation and nested PCR reads through MiXCR, one entry per CDR3 protein. The sample lists over 75,000 distinct CDR3 sequences, 13% occurring once. The germline V gene has CDR1 SNHLY and CDR2 FYNNEI. V trimming: 6 bases; J trimming: 1 base; junction bases outside the gene matches: 4. The CDR3 length is 14 residues.

This clonotype was obtained from a human donor in good health. This chain joins TRBV2 and TRBJ1-1; 8 bases agree with TRBD1. The specimen was central memory CD4+ T cells from blood. CDR3 amino acids: CASRRDRKNTEAFF. The CDR3 nucleotides read TGTGCCAGCAGGAGGGACAGGAAGAACACTGAAGCTTTCTTT.